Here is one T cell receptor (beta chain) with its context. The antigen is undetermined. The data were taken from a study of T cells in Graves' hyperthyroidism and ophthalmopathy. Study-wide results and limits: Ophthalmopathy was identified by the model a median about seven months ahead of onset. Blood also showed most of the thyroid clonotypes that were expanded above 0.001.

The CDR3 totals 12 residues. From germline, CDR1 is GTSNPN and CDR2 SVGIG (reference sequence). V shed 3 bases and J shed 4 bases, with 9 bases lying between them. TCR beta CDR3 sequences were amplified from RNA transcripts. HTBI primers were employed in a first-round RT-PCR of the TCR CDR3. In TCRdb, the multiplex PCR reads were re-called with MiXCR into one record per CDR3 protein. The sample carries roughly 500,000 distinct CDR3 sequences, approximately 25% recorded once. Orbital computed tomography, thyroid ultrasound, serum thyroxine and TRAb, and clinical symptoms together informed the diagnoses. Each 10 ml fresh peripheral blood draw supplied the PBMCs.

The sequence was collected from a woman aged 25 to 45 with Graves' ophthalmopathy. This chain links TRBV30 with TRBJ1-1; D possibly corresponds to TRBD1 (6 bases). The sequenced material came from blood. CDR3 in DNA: TGTGCCTGGAGGGACAGATCCACTGAAGCTTTCTTT. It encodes CAWRDRSTEAFF.